This T cell receptor beta chain was profiled in a study of graft-versus-host responses after intestinal transplantation. Background on the study: Recipients underwent multivisceral, liver-intestinal, or isolated intestinal transplants.

A word on this clone: As yet, its antigen is unknown.

V was shortened by 0 bases and J by 7 bases, with 13 bases between the two germline ends. Germline-derived CDR1 and CDR2 are SGDLS and YYNGEE. This CDR3 region has 14 residues. Using immunoSEQ multiplex PCR, the repertoire was profiled, and TCRdb retains in-frame clones only, with some absent. The table has 40,000 or so clones, 85% to 95% seen once. Findings and limits, study-wide: Analysis identified GvH clones in recipient marrow, with some appearing first in ileum or blood. Within allografts, high graft-versus-host to host-versus-graft clonal ratios were seen among patients with graft-donor T cell macrochimerism.

This clonotype originated in a human patient who received an intestinal transplant, so some T cells may come from the graft donor. V and J are TRBV9 and TRBJ1-1; D is unclear. The sample in question was PBMCs, obtained almost 750 days after intestinal transplantation. The CDR3 nucleotides are TGTGCCAGCAGCGTAGCACAGAAGGGTGTTGAAGCTTTCTTT. Residues: CASSVAQKGVEAFF.